The source of this T cell receptor beta chain is a study of EBV T-cell therapy then PD-1 blockade in nasopharyngeal carcinoma. The table came from immunoSEQ multiplex PCR; TCRdb's copy has only in-frame clones and leaves some out. The sample holds roughly 15,000 clones; around four fifths are singletons and the top ten take about 30%. Treatment here: AdE1-LMPpoly-expanded autologous EBV-specific T-cell therapy followed by anti-PD-1 nivolumab. This clone appeared a few times. The antigen remains unidentified. Per the germline V gene, CDR1 is LGHNA and CDR2 is YSLEER. The ends lost 1 base at V and 6 bases at J; junction bases unmatched: 6. CDR3 length equals 15 residues.

The specimen comprised CD8+ T cells from blood, sampled around day 100 from a patient whose treatment included autologous EBV-specific T cells and nivolumab. This chain uses TRBV4-3 with TRBJ1-5; 7 bases align to TRBD1. The TCR comes from a man aged 35 to 55 with nasopharyngeal carcinoma. This CDR3 reads CASSQGRGPGQPQHF. CDR3 coding DNA: TGCGCCAGCAGCCAAGGAAGGGGGCCTGGTCAGCCCCAGCATTTT.